This T cell receptor beta chain emerged from a study of shared clonotypes between healthy human individuals. Study results and limitations: What rarefaction showed was incomplete sorted-subset sequencing despite large depth. Approximately 4.6% of naive CD4 clonotypes were common to four donors.

Authors' analysis steps: ImmunoSEQ supplied junction-only sequences lacking quality scores, so filtering was different. Produced via immunoSEQ multiplex PCR; TCRdb's table is partial and in-frame only. That table furnishes V, J and clone size, whereas the DNA furnished D and trimming. Of roughly 2.6 million clones in the sample, approximately 90% were seen once. As concerns this clone: Its target is not known.

There are 16 residues in the CDR3. J lost 4 bases, V lost 0 bases, and 6 bases had no gene match. Germline loops: CDR1 GTSNPN, CDR2 SVGIG (reference sequence). The source is a man aged 18 to 29 in good health. Source material: naive CD4+ T cells sorted from blood. Regarding subset: CD45RA+ positively selected. This chain uses TRBV30 with TRBJ2-3; 11 bases map to TRBD2. DNA for the CDR3: TGTGCCTGGAGTGTAAATAGCGGGAGGGCCGCAGATACGCAGTATTTT. This sequence encodes CAWSVNSGRAADTQYF. Combining the CDR3 with reference TRBV30 and TRBJ2-3 gives the whole variable domain SQTIHQWPATLVQPVGSPLSLECTVEGTSNPNLYWYRQAAGRGLQLLFYSVGIGQISSEVPQNLSASRPQDRQFILSSKKLLLSDSGFYLCAWSVNSGRAADTQYFGPGTRLTVL.